The clone carrying this T cell receptor beta chain has more than one count but fewer than ten. A read error may account for a junction end that differs from germline. Library construction for TCR beta used iRepertoire HTBI primers and Arm-PCR of CDR3 regions. One entry per CDR3 protein, called by TCRdb with MiXCR from the multiplex PCR reads. The repertoire holds 440,000 or so distinct CDR3 sequences, with 15% as singletons. Germline V gene data show CDR1 as MGHRA and CDR2 as YSYEKL. The CDR3 length is 15 residues. Documented time point: newly diagnosed GD, antithyroid drugs for less than 3 months. The authors made the TCR library using RNA they extracted from PBMCs. Graves' disease diagnoses used American Thyroid Association guidelines. This entry is derived from a study of regulatory T cells in long-lasting Graves disease. A further study also used this sample, focusing on T cells in Graves' hyperthyroidism and ophthalmopathy.

The receptor was isolated from a woman between 25 and 40 years old with Graves disease. V and J are TRBV4-1 and TRBJ2-7; D tentatively reads TRBD1 or TRBD2 (6 bases each). The source was peripheral blood mononuclear cells (PBMCs), collected at new diagnosis, from a patient treated with antithyroid drugs. CDR3 residues: CASSQEQGGAYDQYF. The CDR3 DNA reads as TGCGCCAGCAGCCAAGAACAGGGCGGGGCGTACGATCAGTACTTC.